This entry lists 27 T cell receptor beta chains sequenced from one sample in a study of T-cell reconstitution after alpha-beta-depleted transplantation in children. During its preparation, the TCRbeta library received unique molecular identifiers. TCRdb re-derived calls from the PCR reads in MiXCR, one entry per CDR3 protein. The sample holds around 440,000 distinct CDR3 sequences; about 11% are singletons and the top ten take about 2.1%. This specimen consisted of PBMCs, obtained before TCRalphabeta/CD19-depleted stem cell transplant. These receptors all stem from a child aged 2-15 years with inherited bone marrow failure, due to receive a stem cell transplant.

The sample holds many counts of this clonotype. This chain connects TRBV20-1 to TRBJ2-5; 11 bases map to TRBD2. The length of the CDR3 is 16 residues. CDR1 DFQATT and CDR2 SNEGSKA come from the germline V gene (reference sequence). V lost 2 bases and J lost 2; bases outside the gene matches: 7. The CDR3 region has the DNA TGCAGTGCTAGACTAGCGGGAGGTCCCCTACAAGAGACCCAGTACTTC. It codes for CSARLAGGPLQETQYF.

Ten or more counts support this clonotype. The chain has TRBV9 and TRBJ2-1; D gene uncertain. The length of the CDR3 is 14 residues. The V end was cut by 0 bases, the J end by 10 bases, with 14 bases between. Germline CDR1 and CDR2: SGDLS and YYNGEE. The CDR3 loop is CASSVEGLMVEQFF. In nucleotides, the CDR3 is TGTGCCAGCAGCGTAGAAGGCTTAATGGTGGAGCAGTTCTTC.

In this sample, this clonotype turned up many times. The rearrangement uses TRBV29-1 and TRBJ2-3; 7 bases agree with TRBD2. The CDR3 has 15 amino acids. Per germline, CDR1 SQVTM and CDR2 ANQGSEA. Losses at the gene ends were 5 bases for V and 2 bases for J; bases not matched to a gene: 10. The CDR3 sequence: CSVYSWEGSTDTQYF. DNA for the CDR3: TGCAGCGTTTACTCGTGGGAGGGCTCCACAGATACGCAGTATTTT.

This clonotype showed up many times. The V gene is TRBV9, the J gene TRBJ2-7; 7 bases map to TRBD1. V was clipped by 4 bases and J by 4 bases; unmatched bases: 5. CDR1 and CDR2 from the germline V gene are SGDLS and YYNGEE. This CDR3 has 13 residues. As DNA, the CDR3 is TGTGCCAGCAGCTCCGGACAGGAGTACGAGCAGTACTTC. Translated, it gives CASSSGQEYEQYF.

Notes on this clonotype: This may come from a read error, since a much larger clone is one base off. This likely comes from a read error, as the CDR3 has no conserved phenylalanine or tryptophan at its end. The chain employs TRBV29-1 and TRBJ2-2, with 7 nucleotides matching TRBD2. Germline V gene lookup returns CDR1 SQVTM and CDR2 ANQGSEA. The CDR3 sequence is 15 residues long. V dropped 1 base and J dropped 3; count of bases not matched to a gene: 5. The CDR3 region has the DNA TGCAGCGTTGAAGGTGGCGGGAGAGACACCGGGGAGCTGTTTCTT. Amino acids: CSVEGGGRDTGELFL.

This clonotype has at least ten counts. V gene TRBV12-3 or TRBV12-4 combines with J gene TRBJ1-2; 7 nucleotides agree with TRBD1. V was clipped by 6 bases and J by 3 bases; unmatched bases: 7. This CDR3 contains 14 residues. The CDR3 DNA is TGTGCCAGCAGCCCGGGACAGCTTCACTATGGCTACACCTTC. The encoded protein is CASSPGQLHYGYTF.

As DNA, the CDR3 is TGTGCCAGCAGCTTGGCCTTAGCGGGAGTATACAATGAGCAGTTCTTC. Translating it yields CASSLALAGVYNEQFF. The chain recombines TRBV5-6 with TRBJ2-1, with 9 bases fitting TRBD2. Germline CDR1 is SGHDT and CDR2 is YYEEEE. Unmatched junction bases numbered 5, after V lost 0 bases and J lost 4 bases. This CDR3 is built from 16 residues.

A few counts support this clonotype. The chain couples TRBV18 to TRBJ1-2, with 7 nucleotides matching TRBD1. Germline V CDR1 and CDR2: KGHSH, LQKENI. The trim removed 3 bases at V and 4 bases at J, leaving 5 bases unmatched. The CDR3 runs 14 residues. CDR3 loop: CASSPRGQFYGYTF. CDR3 DNA sequence: TGTGCCAGCTCACCCAGGGGACAGTTCTATGGCTACACCTTC.

This clonotype was observed a single time. One end of the junction does not line up with germline, which may come from a read error. As DNA, the CDR3 is TGTGCCAGCAGGTTGGCCCGTCCAGAGGGCTATGGCTACACCTTC. Its translation is CASRLARPEGYGYTF. The chain combines TRBV5-4 with TRBJ1-2; no clear D. Germline-derived CDR1 and CDR2 are SGHNT and YYREEE (reference sequence). The CDR3 has 15 residues.

This clonotype has a count of ten or more. This sequence joins TRBV5-1 and TRBJ2-5; D possibly uses TRBD1 or TRBD2 (5 bases each). V gave up 0 bases and J gave up 4 bases, with 13 bases separating them. Germline lookup yields CDR1 SGHRS and CDR2 YFSETQ. This CDR3 spans 15 amino acids. CDR3: CASSLEGVGRETQYF. CDR3 nucleotide sequence: TGCGCCAGCAGCTTGGAAGGGGTTGGGAGAGAGACCCAGTACTTC.

V is TRBV7-2 and J is TRBJ2-7; 7 bases are a match to TRBD1. Germline lookup yields CDR1 SGHTA and CDR2 FQGNSA. V was pared by 6 bases and J by 0 bases, with 8 bases of the junction left unmatched. The CDR3 has 15 residues. Here the CDR3 DNA reads TGTGCCAGCAGGCGTGACAGGGCCAGCTCCTACGAGCAGTACTTC. Its protein product is CASRRDRASSYEQYF.

In its sample, this clonotype was seen many times. The V call is TRBV7-9, the J call TRBJ2-5, with D perhaps matching TRBD1 (6 bases). CDR3 length equals 13 residues. In germline, CDR1 is SEHNR, CDR2 FQNEAQ (reference sequence). With 0 bases removed from V and 5 bases from J, the gap between germline ends came to 7 bases. CDR3 amino acids: CASSLAQGETQYF. The CDR3 coding sequence is TGTGCCAGCAGCTTAGCGCAGGGGGAGACCCAGTACTTC. The whole variable domain, remainder taken from reference TRBV7-9 and TRBJ2-5, is DTGVSQNPRHKITKRGQNVTFRCDPISEHNRLYWYRQTLGQGPEFLTYFQNEAQLEKSRLLSDRFSAERPKGSFSTLEIQRTEQGDSAMYLCASSLAQGETQYFGPGTRLLVL.

This clonotype appeared many times. The chain couples TRBV12-3 or TRBV12-4 to TRBJ2-3; 8 bases match TRBD2. Unmatched junction bases numbered 17, after V lost 7 bases and J lost 2 bases. This CDR3 comprises 18 residues. The CDR3 here is CASTPRAGGWVDTDTQYF. The CDR3 DNA reads as TGTGCCAGCACCCCGAGGGCGGGAGGATGGGTTGACACAGATACGCAGTATTTT.

In this sample, this clonotype turned up many times. The DNA of the CDR3 is TGCGCCAGCGGTCCCGGAACCCGCTCCTACAATGAGCAGTTCTTC. It codes for CASGPGTRSYNEQFF. The V gene is TRBV5-1, the J gene TRBJ2-1; no clear D. CDR1 SGHRS and CDR2 YFSETQ come from the germline V gene. V shed 7 bases and J shed 0 bases, with 14 bases lying between them. The CDR3 has 15 residues. Combining the CDR3 with reference TRBV5-1 and TRBJ2-1 gives the whole variable domain KAGVTQTPRYLIKTRGQQVTLSCSPISGHRSVSWYQQTPGQGLQFLFEYFSETQRNKGNFPGRFSGRQFSNSRSEMNVSTLELGDSALYLCASGPGTRSYNEQFFGPGTRLTVL.

As regards this clonotype: This could be a read error, since a much larger clone is one nucleotide away. The chain has TRBV29-1 and TRBJ2-2; 11 bases are shared with TRBD2. CDR3 length: 15 residues. Germline-derived CDR1 and CDR2 are SQVTM and ANQGSEA. V trimming: 7 bases; J trimming: 6 bases; junction bases outside the gene matches: 10. This chain's CDR3 is CSAIAGGVWAGELFF. CDR3 sequence (DNA): TGCAGCGCGATAGCGGGAGGGGTGTGGGCCGGGGAGCTGTTTTTT.

Remarks on this clonotype: It may be a read error: a sequence one base away is much more abundant. CDR3 sequence: CASSHEDREGAYEQYF. DNA of the CDR3: TGCGCCAGCAGCCATGAGGACAGGGAGGGCGCGTACGAGCAGTACTTC. V is TRBV4-1 and J is TRBJ2-7; D is possibly TRBD1 (8 bases). Looked up from germline, CDR1 is MGHRA and CDR2 is YSYEKL. The CDR3 covers 16 residues. V was shortened by 3 bases and J by 4 bases, with 19 bases between the two germline ends.

This clonotype was seen at least ten times. The J gene is TRBJ2-1, the V gene TRBV15, with D tentatively TRBD2 (5 bases). V was pared by 3 bases and J by 4 bases, with 19 bases between. The CDR3 sequence is 17 residues long. The germline CDR1 and CDR2 sequences are LNHNV and YYDKDF (reference sequence). The CDR3 DNA is TGTGCCACCAGCAGCACCCCAGCGTACGGGGTTTACAATGAGCAGTTCTTC. Its translation is CATSSTPAYGVYNEQFF.

This clonotype was seen ten or more times. The chain couples TRBV18 to TRBJ2-5, with 7 bases aligning to TRBD1. CDR1 and CDR2 (germline): KGHSH, LQKENI. V lost 3 bases and J lost 1; bases outside the gene matches: 2. This CDR3 has 14 amino acids. The CDR3 DNA reads TGTGCCAGCTCACCGACAGGGATCCAAGAGACCCAGTACTTC. Its translation is CASSPTGIQETQYF. Filled out from reference TRBV18 and TRBJ2-5, the complete variable domain reads NAGVMQNPRHLVRRRGQEARLRCSPMKGHSHVYWYRQLPEEGLKFMVYLQKENIIDESGMPKERFSAEFPKEGPSILRIQQVVRGDSAAYFCASSPTGIQETQYFGPGTRLLVL.

At least ten counts were recorded for this clonotype. The chain carries TRBV11-2 and TRBJ2-1; TRBD1 or TRBD2 may be the D gene (5 bases each). Between the trimmed V and J ends, which lost 5 bases and 3 bases, there was a span of 14 bases. The CDR3 length is 15 residues. Germline V gives CDR1 SGHAT, CDR2 FQNNGV. The CDR3 is CASSLSRDHYNEQFF. The CDR3 nucleotides read TGTGCCAGCAGCCTAAGCCGGGACCACTACAATGAGCAGTTCTTC.

Comments on this clonotype: The junction and the germline gene differ at one end; a read error may be behind it. The chain employs TRBV2 and TRBJ1-1; D is perhaps TRBD1 (5 bases). The CDR3 spans 13 residues. The germline V gene has CDR1 SNHLY and CDR2 FYNNEI. CDR3 amino acids: CVSSAGLNTEAFF. CDR3 nucleotides: TGTGTCAGCAGTGCAGGGTTGAACACTGAAGCTTTCTTT.

This clonotype was counted once. A much larger clone lies a single base off, so this may be a read error. The chain links TRBV12-3 or TRBV12-4 to TRBJ1-4; D not resolved. The CDR3 has 14 residues. DNA of the CDR3: TGTGCCAGCAGTTGGGGAGGGATAAATGAAAAACTGATTTTT. It specifies CASSWGGINEKLIF.

This clonotype was found many times. The chain is built from TRBV7-9 and TRBJ2-1, with 9 bases that match TRBD2. Germline values: CDR1 SEHNR, CDR2 FQNEAQ (reference sequence). This CDR3 contains 17 residues. After removal of 2 bases from V and 8 bases from J, the junction contained 13 bases not matched to a gene. In DNA form, the CDR3 reads TGTGCCAGCAGCTTACCCCCGGGTAGCGGGAGAATGGATGAGCAGTTCTTC. It is translated as CASSLPPGSGRMDEQFF.

At least ten counts were recorded for this clonotype. V and J are TRBV7-9 and TRBJ2-7, with 10 bases matching TRBD1. V lost 5 bases, J lost 5 bases, and 15 bases stayed unmatched. The CDR3 extends over 17 amino acids. Germline lookup yields CDR1 SEHNR and CDR2 FQNEAQ (reference sequence). CDR3 amino acids: CASSAGQGGAQSDEQYF. For the CDR3, the DNA is TGTGCCAGCAGCGCCGGACAGGGGGGCGCTCAAAGCGACGAGCAGTACTTC.

This clonotype was detected many times. The chain has TRBV12-3 or TRBV12-4 and TRBJ2-1; no clear D gene. The CDR3 length is 11 residues. The chain's CDR3 is CASSTGSQRFF. CDR3 in DNA: TGTGCTAGCTCAACCGGGTCCCAACGGTTCTTC.

This clonotype was recorded many times. The chain links TRBV13 to TRBJ2-7; D possibly corresponds to TRBD2 (6 bases). V was clipped by 3 bases and J by 0 bases, with 12 bases between them. This CDR3 is built from 15 residues. Germline V gene sequence: CDR1 PRHDT, CDR2 FYEKMQ (reference sequence). CDR3 sequence: CASSFRAGNSYEQYF. The DNA for the CDR3 is TGTGCCAGCAGCTTTCGGGCGGGGAACTCCTACGAGCAGTACTTC.

The table lists this clonotype with many counts. The CDR3: CSARDGRGTGELFF. CDR3 DNA sequence: TGCAGTGCTAGAGACGGGAGGGGGACCGGGGAGCTGTTTTTT. The rearrangement links TRBV20-1 to TRBJ2-2; the match to TRBD2 covers 8 bases. The CDR3 has 14 residues. J lost 5 bases, V lost 0 bases, and 2 bases had no gene match. Germline V gene lookup returns CDR1 DFQATT and CDR2 SNEGSKA (reference sequence).

This clonotype was detected a few times. The V call is TRBV7-9, the J call TRBJ1-1, with D perhaps matching TRBD1 (6 bases). The germline CDR1 and CDR2 sequences are SEHNR and FQNEAQ (reference sequence). Trimming shortened V by 6 bases and J by 2 bases, and 19 bases separated the two germline ends. The CDR3 consists of 16 residues. In DNA form, the CDR3 reads TGTGCCAGCAGGGAGCCGGGACACTCGGTAAACACTGAAGCTTTCTTT. Translated, it gives CASREPGHSVNTEAFF.